Listed here are 23 T cell receptor beta chains from one sample, sequenced in a study of T cell clonotyping in hematopoietic cell transplantation. Some clones are missing from TCRdb's copy, which holds only in-frame ones; the method was immunoSEQ multiplex PCR. The table lists around 7,500 clones, just over 90% of them singletons, with about 4.8% in the top ten. The starting material was PBMCs, obtained 180 days after allogeneic stem cell transplant. All receptors derive from a female patient in her fifties or sixties who had an allogeneic stem cell transplant from an unrelated donor, so the T cells may come from the graft donor. Some clones in this sample may be carry-over from other donors' samples.

V usage is TRBV12-5 and J usage is TRBJ2-7; 10 nucleotides align to TRBD1. This CDR3 region has 15 residues. The J segment lost 3 bases and the V segment lost 1 base, leaving 3 bases of the junction unmatched. Germline CDR1 reads LGHNT; CDR2 reads FRNRAP. CDR3 sequence reads: CASGLGDRGIYEQYF. CDR3 nucleotides: TGTGCTAGTGGTTTGGGGGACAGGGGTATCTACGAGCAGTACTTC.

This clone was seen just once. This chain links TRBV5-1 with TRBJ1-3, with D possibly TRBD1 on 5 matching bases. V lost 6 bases and J 6 bases, leaving 13 bases between the germline ends. CDR3 length: 13 amino acids. Germline CDR1 and CDR2: SGHRS and YFSETQ. CDR3 amino acids: CASKAGFENTIYF. CDR3 nucleotide sequence: TGCGCCAGCAAAGCAGGGTTTGAAAACACCATATATTTT.

The rearrangement links TRBV5-1 to TRBJ1-1; the match to TRBD1 covers 7 bases. This CDR3 spans 14 amino acids. V lost 5 bases and J lost 0; bases outside the gene matches: 4. The V gene's germline CDR1 is SGHRS and CDR2 YFSETQ. Here the CDR3 DNA reads TGCGCCAGCAGTTCGACAGGGATGAACACTGAAGCTTTCTTT. It is translated as CASSSTGMNTEAFF.

The chain carries TRBV5-1 and TRBJ1-2; 7 nucleotides line up with TRBD1. CDR3 size: 16 residues. The germline V gene has CDR1 SGHRS and CDR2 YFSETQ. With V trimmed by 3 bases and J by 7 bases, 15 bases remained unmatched. The CDR3 nucleotides read TGCGCCAGCAGCTCGGAAGGGGGCCCCAACCCTCTTGGCTACACCTTC. Protein product: CASSSEGGPNPLGYTF.

This chain joins TRBV5-8 and TRBJ2-2, with D possibly matching TRBD1 (7 bases). This CDR3 has 13 amino acids. Germline V gene data show CDR1 as SGHTS and CDR2 as YDEGEE. V lost 4 bases, J lost 5 bases, and 9 bases lay in between. The CDR3 bases are TGTGCCAGCAGCCCAGGGGGGACCGGGGAGCTGTTTTTT. This encodes CASSPGGTGELFF. Variable domain in full (rest from reference TRBV5-8 and TRBJ2-2): EAGVTQSPTHLIKTRGQQATLRCSPISGHTSVYWYQQALGLGLQFLLWYDEGEERNRGNFPPRFSGRQFPNYSSELNVNALELEDSALYLCASSPGGTGELFFGEGSRLTVL.

The rearrangement links TRBV6-1 to TRBJ2-7; D is uncertain. Trimming left V 6 bases short and J 3 bases short, with 12 bases between. Germline values: CDR1 MNHNS, CDR2 SASEGT. This CDR3 spans 13 amino acids. CDR3 region: CASRASYLYEQYF. For the CDR3, the DNA is TGTGCCAGCAGGGCCTCATACCTCTACGAGCAGTACTTC.

Notes on this clone: One end of the junction does not line up with germline, which may come from a read error. The chain has TRBV27 and TRBJ1-4, with D unclear. The CDR3 runs to 15 residues. Germline V lookup: CDR1 MNHEY, CDR2 SMNVEV (reference sequence). CDR3 sequence reads: CASSISRRSNEKLFF. The CDR3, as DNA: TGTGCCAGCAGTATATCTAGACGGAGTAATGAAAAACTGTTTTTT.

The CDR3 region is CASSLAGANEKLFF. CDR3 bases: TGTGCCAGCAGCTTGGCAGGGGCTAATGAAAAACTGTTTTTT. The chain uses TRBV5-6 and TRBJ1-4, with a weak D call TRBD1 (6 bases). The CDR3 runs to 14 residues. Germline assignment: CDR1 SGHDT and CDR2 YYEEEE. Deletions cut 0 bases from V and 3 bases from J, with 6 bases between.

CDR3 loop: CASTSPKKGGSNSPLHF. In DNA form, the CDR3 reads TGTGCCAGCACGAGCCCCAAAAAAGGGGGTTCTAATTCACCCCTCCACTTT. The gene calls are TRBV5-6 and TRBJ1-6, with TRBD1 as a possible D gene (6 bases). The CDR3 loop spans 17 amino acids. Trimming removed 6 bases from V and 6 bases from J, with 22 bases in between. Looked up from germline, CDR1 is SGHDT and CDR2 is YYEEEE.

This rearrangement joins TRBV2 to TRBJ1-1; D unclear. V lost 10 bases to trimming and J lost 3 bases, with 15 bases between them. From germline, CDR1 is SNHLY and CDR2 FYNNEI. The CDR3 runs 13 residues. For the CDR3, the DNA is TGTGCCAACCTCAGGATGGGCTACACTGAAGCTTTCTTT. As protein: CANLRMGYTEAFF.

The chain combines TRBV5-4 with TRBJ1-2; no firm D call. Trimming pared 1 base from V and 3 bases from J, leaving 7 bases between. There are 13 residues in the CDR3. CDR1 and CDR2 from the germline V gene are SGHNT and YYREEE (reference sequence). DNA of the CDR3: TGTGCCAGCAGCTTGAGAAGGGACTATGGCTACACCTTC. The encoded protein is CASSLRRDYGYTF.

In this sample, this clone turned up once. V gene TRBV27 combines with J gene TRBJ2-6; no clear D gene. The CDR3 covers 16 residues. Germline values: CDR1 MNHEY, CDR2 SMNVEV (reference sequence). Trimming took off 4 bases at V and 1 base at J, with 11 bases between the two ends. Written as DNA, the CDR3 is TGTGCCAGCAGTTCCCTGGTAGCTTCTGGGGCCAACGTCCTGACTTTC. It yields the protein CASSSLVASGANVLTF.

The rearrangement uses TRBV19 and TRBJ2-1, with D possibly TRBD2 on 6 matching bases. The CDR3 sequence is 16 residues long. Trimming took off 0 bases at V and 0 bases at J, with 9 bases between the two ends. Germline V gene sequence: CDR1 LNHDA, CDR2 SQIVND (reference sequence). The CDR3 protein is CASSIDTGSSYNEQFF. The CDR3 region has the DNA TGTGCCAGTAGTATAGATACCGGGAGCTCCTACAATGAGCAGTTCTTC.

This clone was counted only a few times. The chain joins TRBV7-9 to TRBJ2-2, with 9 bases aligning to TRBD1. J was trimmed by 4 bases and V by 5 bases; bases with no gene match: 5. This CDR3 spans 15 amino acids. Germline CDR1 and CDR2: SEHNR and FQNEAQ (reference sequence). CDR3 DNA: TGTGCCAGCAGCGTCCGGACAGGGGTCACCGGGGAGCTGTTTTTT. It encodes CASSVRTGVTGELFF.

The chain combines TRBV5-1 with TRBJ1-3; possibly TRBD1 for D (6 bases). Germline lookup yields CDR1 SGHRS and CDR2 YFSETQ. The CDR3 contains 14 residues. Between the trimmed V and J ends, which lost 0 bases and 3 bases, there was a span of 7 bases. The chain's CDR3 is CASSLGTVGNTIYF. The CDR3 DNA reads as TGCGCCAGCAGCTTGGGGACAGTTGGAAACACCATATATTTT.

The chain links TRBV7-2 to TRBJ2-3; the D is unclear. CDR3 length: 14 amino acids. Trimming pared 1 base from V and 4 bases from J, leaving 9 bases between. Germline V lookup: CDR1 SGHTA, CDR2 FQGNSA. CDR3 in amino acids: CASSLGASPDTQYF. The CDR3 DNA reads TGTGCCAGCAGCTTAGGGGCTTCACCAGATACGCAGTATTTT.

This rearrangement joins TRBV19 to TRBJ1-1; tentatively, D is TRBD1 (6 bases). Trimming removed 4 bases from V and 9 bases from J, with 12 bases in between. This CDR3 is built from 12 residues. Germline V lookup: CDR1 LNHDA, CDR2 SQIVND (reference sequence). The CDR3 loop reads CASSRGQRQAFF. CDR3 in DNA: TGTGCCAGTAGTAGAGGACAGCGTCAAGCTTTCTTT.

V and J are TRBV28 and TRBJ1-2; a possible D gene is TRBD1 (6 bases). Germline loops: CDR1 MDHEN, CDR2 SYDVKM. The CDR3 length is 12 residues. Trimming cost V 8 bases and J 2 bases, with 9 bases left between them. CDR3 sequence: CASVTGNYGYTF. The CDR3 nucleotides read TGTGCCAGCGTAACAGGGAACTATGGCTACACCTTC.

This clone was counted once. The rearrangement links TRBV7-9 to TRBJ1-4, with D tentatively TRBD1 (5 bases). The V gene's germline CDR1 is SEHNR and CDR2 FQNEAQ (reference sequence). The CDR3 loop spans 14 amino acids. The V gene lost 5 bases and the J gene lost 8 bases, with 15 bases spanning the gap. The CDR3 sequence: CASSRESEGEKLFF. CDR3 coding DNA: TGTGCCAGCAGCCGGGAGTCGGAGGGGGAAAAACTGTTTTTT.

This chain links TRBV7-6 with TRBJ2-5; D is uncertain. The germline V gene has CDR1 SGHVS and CDR2 FNYEAQ. The CDR3 is made up of 15 amino acids. With 5 bases removed from V and 0 bases from J, the gap between germline ends came to 13 bases. The CDR3 here is CASSPNRAYQETQYF. CDR3 coding DNA: TGTGCCAGCAGCCCCAATCGGGCGTACCAAGAGACCCAGTACTTC.

The chain has TRBV7-6 and TRBJ1-2; D gene ambiguous. The CDR3 has 15 amino acids. V lost 5 bases and J lost 5, with 18 bases in between. CDR1 SGHVS and CDR2 FNYEAQ come from the germline V gene. Here the CDR3 DNA reads TGTGCCAGCAGCCCAGAGTATAGCGGGAGGTATGGCTACACCTTC. This gives the protein CASSPEYSGRYGYTF.

V and J are TRBV6-5 and TRBJ2-5, with 9 bases lining up with TRBD2. CDR1 is MNHEY, CDR2 SVGAGI, per germline. V lost 6 bases and J lost 5; bases outside the gene matches: 10. This CDR3 has 15 residues. The CDR3 region is CASSYGSGGPETQYF. Here the CDR3 DNA reads TGTGCCAGCAGCTACGGCAGCGGGGGGCCGGAGACCCAGTACTTC.

The V and J genes are TRBV5-8 and TRBJ2-7; maybe TRBD1 (7 bases). The CDR3 consists of 15 residues. Trimming removed 6 bases from V and 3 bases from J, with 19 bases in between. From germline, CDR1 is SGHTS and CDR2 YDEGEE. The CDR3 loop is CASTNDRDSVYEQYV. The CDR3 coding sequence is TGTGCCAGCACCAACGACAGGGACTCAGTCTACGAGCAGTACGTC.